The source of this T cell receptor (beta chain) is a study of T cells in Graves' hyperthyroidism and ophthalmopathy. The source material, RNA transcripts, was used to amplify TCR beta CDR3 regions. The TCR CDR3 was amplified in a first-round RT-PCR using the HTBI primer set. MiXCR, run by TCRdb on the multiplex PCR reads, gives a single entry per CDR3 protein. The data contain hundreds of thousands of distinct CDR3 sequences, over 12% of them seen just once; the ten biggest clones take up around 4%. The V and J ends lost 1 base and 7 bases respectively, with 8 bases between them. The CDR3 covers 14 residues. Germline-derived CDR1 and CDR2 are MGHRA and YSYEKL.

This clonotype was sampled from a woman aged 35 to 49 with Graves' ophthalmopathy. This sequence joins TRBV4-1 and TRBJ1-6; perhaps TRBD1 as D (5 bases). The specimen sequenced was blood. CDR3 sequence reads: CASSQGTINSPLHF. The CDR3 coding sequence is TGCGCCAGCAGCCAAGGGACAATCAATTCACCCCTCCACTTT.